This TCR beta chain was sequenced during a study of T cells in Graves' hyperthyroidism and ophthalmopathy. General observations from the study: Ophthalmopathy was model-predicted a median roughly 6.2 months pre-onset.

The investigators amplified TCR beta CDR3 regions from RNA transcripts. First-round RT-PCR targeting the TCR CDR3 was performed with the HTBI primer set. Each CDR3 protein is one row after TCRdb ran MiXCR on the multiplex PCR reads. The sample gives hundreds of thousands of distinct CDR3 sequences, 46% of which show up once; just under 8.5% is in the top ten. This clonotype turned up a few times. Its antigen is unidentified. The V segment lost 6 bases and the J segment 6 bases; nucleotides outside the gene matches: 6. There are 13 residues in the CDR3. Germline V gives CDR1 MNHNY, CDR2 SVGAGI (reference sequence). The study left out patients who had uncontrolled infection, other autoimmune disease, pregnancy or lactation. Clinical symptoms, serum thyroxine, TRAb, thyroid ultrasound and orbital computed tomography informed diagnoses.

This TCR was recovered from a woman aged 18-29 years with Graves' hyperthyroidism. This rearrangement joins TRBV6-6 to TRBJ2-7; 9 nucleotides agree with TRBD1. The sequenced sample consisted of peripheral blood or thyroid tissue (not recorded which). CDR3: CASRDRGSREQYF. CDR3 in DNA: TGTGCCAGCAGGGACAGGGGAAGTCGCGAGCAGTACTTC.